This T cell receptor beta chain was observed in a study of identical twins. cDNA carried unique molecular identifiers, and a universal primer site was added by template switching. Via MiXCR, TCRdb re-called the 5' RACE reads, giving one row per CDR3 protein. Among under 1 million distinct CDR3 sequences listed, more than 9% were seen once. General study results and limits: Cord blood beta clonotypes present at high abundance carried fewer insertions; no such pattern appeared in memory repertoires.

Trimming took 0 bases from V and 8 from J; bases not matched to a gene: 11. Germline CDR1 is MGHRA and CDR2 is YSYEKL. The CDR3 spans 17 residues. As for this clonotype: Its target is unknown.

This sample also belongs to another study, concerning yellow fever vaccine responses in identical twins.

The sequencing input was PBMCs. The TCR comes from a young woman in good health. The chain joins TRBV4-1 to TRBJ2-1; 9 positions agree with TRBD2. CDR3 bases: TGCGCCAGCAGCCAAGAGCGACGGCGGGAGGGCCCCCATGAGCAGTTCTTC. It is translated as CASSQERRREGPHEQFF.